A single sample gave rise to the 17 T cell receptor beta chains below, sequenced in a study of technical replicates of blood from several donors. The table came from immunoSEQ multiplex PCR; TCRdb's copy has only in-frame clones and leaves some out. The data contain some 90,000 clones, 85% to 95% of them singletons. The source material was T cells isolated from PBMCs. Receptors were obtained from a human donor in good health.

This chain connects TRBV30 to TRBJ2-7; maybe TRBD1 (5 bases). This CDR3 region has 12 residues. V dropped 2 bases and J dropped 6 bases, with 11 bases sitting between them. Germline CDR1 reads GTSNPN; CDR2 reads SVGIG (reference sequence). The CDR3 coding sequence is TGTGCCTGGAGTCGCCAGGGTGTCGAGCAGTACTTC. Residues: CAWSRQGVEQYF.

A remark on this clone: At the DNA level, this CDR3 is encoded by other sequences in the same sample as well. The chain is built from TRBV28 and TRBJ1-1, with D possibly being TRBD1 (6 bases). V lost 3 bases to trimming and J lost 0 bases, with 11 bases between them. CDR1 MDHEN and CDR2 SYDVKM come from the germline V gene. The CDR3 runs to 15 residues. The CDR3 protein is CASSLGDTMNTEAFF. CDR3 coding DNA: TGTGCCAGCAGTTTGGGGGACACAATGAACACTGAAGCTTTCTTT.

The rearrangement joins TRBV15 to TRBJ2-5; 12 nucleotides line up with TRBD2. Germline CDR1 is LNHNV and CDR2 is YYDKDF (reference sequence). With 5 bases clipped from V and 4 bases from J, the junction kept 2 bases outside the gene matches. The CDR3 length is 14 residues. The CDR3 here is CATSRGLAGETQYF. DNA of the CDR3: TGTGCCACCAGCCGGGGACTAGCGGGAGAGACCCAGTACTTC.

The chain joins TRBV30 to TRBJ2-1; 7 bases are shared with TRBD2. J gave up 11 bases and V 1 base, and 5 bases lay outside the gene matches. This CDR3 spans 12 amino acids. CDR1 is GTSNPN and CDR2 is SVGIG in the germline V gene (reference sequence). CDR3 region: CAWSEAGEKQFF. Here the CDR3 DNA reads TGTGCCTGGAGTGAGGCGGGGGAGAAGCAGTTCTTC.

This clone was seen a single time. This chain joins TRBV10-1 and TRBJ2-5; 9 bases align to TRBD1. V was pared by 4 bases and J by 1 base, with 7 bases of the junction left unmatched. CDR3 length: 16 amino acids. The germline CDR1 and CDR2 sequences are WNHNN and SYGVQD (reference sequence). The CDR3 is CASSASRQGGQETQYF. The CDR3 bases are TGCGCCAGCAGTGCTTCGAGACAGGGGGGCCAAGAGACCCAGTACTTC.

The genes are TRBV4-2 and TRBJ1-2; D is unclear. The CDR3 sequence is 15 residues long. Germline loops: CDR1 LGHNA, CDR2 YNFKEQ. Trimming removed 0 bases from V and 5 bases from J, with 13 bases in between. This chain's CDR3 is CASSQDSRASYGYTF. The CDR3 coding sequence is TGTGCCAGCAGCCAAGATTCACGCGCCTCTTATGGCTACACCTTC.

This sequence joins TRBV30 and TRBJ2-2; TRBD1 is a possible D gene (5 bases). This CDR3 has 13 amino acids. With 2 bases removed from V and 6 bases from J, the gap between germline ends came to 10 bases. Per germline, CDR1 GTSNPN and CDR2 SVGIG (reference sequence). The CDR3 spells CAWSTQGPGELFF. CDR3 nucleotide sequence: TGTGCCTGGAGTACCCAGGGCCCCGGGGAGCTGTTTTTT.

This clone was detected a few times. The V call is TRBV6-1, the J call TRBJ1-2, with D perhaps TRBD1 (5 bases). The germline V and J ends were trimmed by 3 bases and 7 bases, with 12 bases remaining between them. Looked up from germline, CDR1 is MNHNS and CDR2 is SASEGT. There are 13 residues in the CDR3. The CDR3 sequence is CASSDRQGSGYTF. The DNA of the CDR3 is TGTGCCAGCAGTGACAGGCAGGGAAGTGGCTACACCTTC.

This clone was seen once. The chain recombines TRBV19 with TRBJ1-5; D uncertain. The V and J ends lost 2 bases and 5 bases respectively, with 4 bases between them. Germline V gene sequence: CDR1 LNHDA, CDR2 SQIVND (reference sequence). The CDR3 runs 12 residues. The CDR3 here is CASSIPYQPQHF. The CDR3 coding sequence is TGTGCCAGTAGTATACCCTATCAGCCCCAGCATTTT.

The chain uses TRBV2 and TRBJ2-7; D remains unclear. This CDR3 contains 15 residues. Germline V gene data show CDR1 as SNHLY and CDR2 as FYNNEI. The V end was cut by 5 bases, the J end by 1 base, with 15 bases between. CDR3 sequence: CASSIFRIDSYEQYF. The CDR3 DNA is TGTGCCAGCAGTATCTTCAGGATAGATTCCTACGAGCAGTACTTC.

The rearrangement links TRBV4-3 to TRBJ2-2; a weak D match, TRBD1 (5 bases). V lost 1 base and J lost 4, with 13 bases in between. The CDR3 runs 16 residues. The germline V gene encodes CDR1 LGHNA and CDR2 YSLEER. The CDR3 DNA reads TGCGCCAGCAGCCAAGGGACCAGGGTCCTCACCGGGGAGCTGTTTTTT. It codes for CASSQGTRVLTGELFF.

The chain is built from TRBV10-3 and TRBJ2-3, with 10 positions matching TRBD2. Germline trimming cut 3 bases from V and 2 bases from J; bases unmatched to any gene: 11. CDR1 and CDR2 (germline): ENHRY, SYGVKD. This CDR3 has 18 residues. The CDR3 bases are TGTGCCATCAGTGACCACAACGTAGCGGGAGGCGCCACAGATACGCAGTATTTT. It specifies CAISDHNVAGGATDTQYF.

The V gene is TRBV19, the J gene TRBJ2-7, with D possibly being TRBD2 (6 bases). Trimming pared 3 bases from V and 3 bases from J, leaving 24 bases between. This CDR3 comprises 18 residues. In germline, CDR1 is LNHDA, CDR2 SQIVND (reference sequence). The CDR3 loop reads CASSISQSVRERHYEQYF. The CDR3 nucleotides read TGTGCCAGTAGTATCTCGCAGTCTGTTCGGGAGAGACACTACGAGCAGTACTTC.

The chain is built from TRBV9 and TRBJ1-1; D is ambiguous. Germline V gene data show CDR1 as SGDLS and CDR2 as YYNGEE. The ends were cut back, 4 bases at V and 5 bases at J, with 15 bases in the middle. This CDR3 spans 14 amino acids. CDR3 sequence reads: CASSPELVGTEAFF. The CDR3, as DNA: TGTGCCAGCAGCCCGGAGTTGGTTGGAACTGAAGCTTTCTTT.

The chain couples TRBV10-3 to TRBJ2-1, with TRBD1 matching 7 bases. Germline lookup yields CDR1 ENHRY and CDR2 SYGVKD. V lost 10 bases and J lost 3; bases outside the gene matches: 6. The CDR3 runs to 13 residues. The CDR3 is CATSTGIYNEQFF. For the CDR3, the DNA is TGTGCCACCTCGACAGGGATCTACAATGAGCAGTTCTTC.

The chain uses TRBV27 and TRBJ1-1; TRBD1 matches at 8 bases. The CDR3 is made up of 15 amino acids. The germline V gene has CDR1 MNHEY and CDR2 SMNVEV (reference sequence). J gave up 4 bases and V 7 bases, and 11 bases lay outside the gene matches. CDR3 nucleotides: TGTGCCAGCATCCCACCCGGACAGGGAGTCACTGAAGCTTTCTTT. Protein: CASIPPGQGVTEAFF.

The genes are TRBV28 and TRBJ2-7, with TRBD1 matching over 7 bases. This CDR3 is built from 13 residues. With 6 bases clipped from V and 5 bases from J, the junction kept 7 bases outside the gene matches. In germline, CDR1 is MDHEN, CDR2 SYDVKM. The CDR3 sequence: CASRMTGSHEQYF. The CDR3 DNA follows: TGTGCCAGCAGAATGACAGGGTCCCACGAGCAGTACTTC.